These 26 T cell receptor beta chains were all obtained from the same sample, sequenced in a study of blood T cell repertoires in COVID-19. Some clones are missing from TCRdb's copy, which holds only in-frame ones; the method was immunoSEQ multiplex PCR. The sample lists about 190,000 clones, around four fifths occurring once. The specimen was peripheral blood. The receptors originated from a human donor in a cohort sampled during active COVID-19.

This chain uses TRBV21-1 with TRBJ2-1; the listed D gene, TRBD1, was not tested against the DNA. TRBV21-1 is a pseudogene segment. This CDR3 has 17 residues. The CDR3 sequence: CASSKVDTGDSYNEQFF. CDR3 nucleotide sequence: TGTGCCAGCAGCAAAGTGGATACAGGGGATTCCTACAATGAGCAGTTCTTC.

A remark on this clone: The same CDR3 arises from other DNA sequences in this sample as well. The gene calls are TRBV5-5 and TRBJ1-1; the D gene is possibly TRBD1 (5 bases). Trimming left V 1 base short and J 1 base short, with 8 bases between. CDR3 size: 14 residues. The germline gives CDR1 SGHKS, CDR2 YYEKEE (reference sequence). CDR3 sequence reads: CASSLSGGNTEAFF. CDR3 DNA: TGTGCCAGCAGCTTGTCCGGGGGGAACACTGAAGCTTTCTTT.

This clone was counted between two and nine times. J is TRBJ2-1 and V is TRBV4-2; 9 nucleotides match TRBD2. This CDR3 contains 19 residues. V lost 1 base to trimming and J lost 8 bases; unmatched junction nucleotides: 18. Germline lookup yields CDR1 LGHNA and CDR2 YNFKEQ. CDR3 region: CASSQVYFRVREGMYEQFF. The CDR3 region has the DNA TGTGCCAGCAGCCAAGTATATTTTCGTGTGCGGGAGGGTATGTATGAGCAGTTCTTC.

The chain has TRBV5-6 and TRBJ2-3; D possibly corresponds to TRBD2 (6 bases). Germline CDR1 and CDR2: SGHDT and YYEEEE. This CDR3 contains 13 residues. V was cut by 2 bases and J by 7 bases, with 11 bases left in between. In nucleotides, the CDR3 is TGTGCCAGCAGCTTCCGGGAGAGCTATACGCAGTATTTT. The encoded protein is CASSFRESYTQYF.

The chain employs TRBV25-1 and TRBJ2-2, with 11 bases aligning to TRBD2. Germline CDR1 is MGHDK and CDR2 is SYGVNS. Trimming at V came to 6 bases and at J to 5 bases, leaving 5 bases not matched to a gene. The length of the CDR3 is 15 residues. In nucleotides, the CDR3 is TGTGCCAGCAGCCCGGGACTAGCGGCAACCGGGGAGCTGTTTTTT. As protein: CASSPGLAATGELFF.

This clone was found once. The J gene is TRBJ1-5, the V gene TRBV19; D may be TRBD1 (6 bases). V lost 6 bases and J 6 bases, leaving 12 bases between the germline ends. Germline lookup yields CDR1 LNHDA and CDR2 SQIVND (reference sequence). This CDR3 region has 13 residues. The CDR3, as DNA: TGTGCCAGTAGGCTACAGGGTTTTCAGCCCCAGCATTTT. This gives the protein CASRLQGFQPQHF.

This clone appeared once. The rearrangement uses TRBV6-5 and TRBJ2-7; TRBD2 might be the D (6 bases). The CDR3 is made up of 15 amino acids. Germline CDR1 MNHEY, CDR2 SVGAGI. V was clipped by 2 bases and J by 5 bases, with 16 bases between them. CDR3 nucleotide sequence: TGTGCCAGCAGTTACGGGTCGGGAGCTACGGACGAGCAGTACTTC. Protein: CASSYGSGATDEQYF.

Here the CDR3 reads CASSLVVAGGPGDTQYF. The DNA of the CDR3 is TGTGCCAGCAGCTTAGTGGTAGCGGGGGGGCCCGGAGATACGCAGTATTTT. V and J are TRBV7-2 and TRBJ2-3, with 11 nucleotides matching TRBD2. Germline V lookup: CDR1 SGHTA, CDR2 FQGNSA. V lost 1 base, J lost 5 bases, and 8 bases stayed unmatched. The CDR3 loop spans 17 amino acids.

This chain links TRBV5-1 with TRBJ2-3; no clear D gene. Trimming took 1 base from V and 10 from J, leaving 13 bases between them. Germline assignment: CDR1 SGHRS and CDR2 YFSETQ. The CDR3 is made up of 13 amino acids. The CDR3 loop is CASSLTQRSPQYF. The CDR3 bases are TGCGCCAGCAGCTTGACCCAGAGGAGTCCGCAGTATTTT.

This clone was counted a single time. Mismatch with germline at one junction end may stem from a read error. The chain combines TRBV30 with TRBJ1-4; D call uncertain. The CDR3 totals 11 residues. Germline V CDR1 and CDR2: GTSNPN, SVGIG (reference sequence). CDR3 sequence reads: CATAGNEKLFF. Written as DNA, the CDR3 is TGCGCTACAGCCGGTAATGAAAAACTGTTTTTT.

This chain links TRBV4-1 with TRBJ2-3, with TRBD2 matching over 9 bases. Germline CDR1 is MGHRA and CDR2 is YSYEKL. This CDR3 spans 15 amino acids. The ends lost 2 bases at V and 2 bases at J; junction bases unmatched: 2. CDR3 DNA sequence: TGCGCCAGCAGCCAACTAGCGGGACCCACAGATACGCAGTATTTT. This codes for CASSQLAGPTDTQYF.

This clone appeared a single time. The V and J genes are TRBV6-1 and TRBJ2-7; weak D call: TRBD1 (5 bases). Looked up from germline, CDR1 is MNHNS and CDR2 is SASEGT. Trimming removed 2 bases from V and 3 bases from J, with 11 bases in between. CDR3 length: 14 amino acids. For the CDR3, the DNA is TGTGCCAGCAGTGAATTCGCAGGGTTCTACGAGCAGTACTTC. Translation: CASSEFAGFYEQYF.

The J gene is TRBJ2-1, the V gene TRBV7-8; D call uncertain. V was cut by 4 bases and J by 0 bases, with 16 bases left in between. The CDR3 has 17 amino acids. From germline, CDR1 is SGHVS and CDR2 FQNEAQ. The chain's CDR3 is CASSSPVGGLSYNEQFF. In DNA form, the CDR3 reads TGTGCCAGCAGCTCTCCCGTCGGCGGCCTCTCCTACAATGAGCAGTTCTTC.

The table lists this clone with a count of one. This chain joins TRBV5-1 and TRBJ1-1, with 7 nucleotides matching TRBD1. The germline V gene encodes CDR1 SGHRS and CDR2 YFSETQ. The CDR3 has 13 amino acids. V was pared by 0 bases and J by 8 bases, with 4 bases of the junction left unmatched. The CDR3 here is CASSLVADREAFF. The CDR3 DNA reads TGCGCCAGCAGCTTGGTCGCGGACAGGGAAGCTTTCTTT.

The chain joins TRBV11-3 to TRBJ2-7; TRBD2 agrees at 8 bases. The V and J ends lost 3 bases and 5 bases, in that order; junction bases with no gene match: 3. Germline V gives CDR1 SGHNT, CDR2 YENEEA. This CDR3 is built from 13 residues. The CDR3 here is CASSLVAGNEQYF. DNA of the CDR3: TGTGCCAGCAGCTTGGTAGCGGGGAACGAGCAGTACTTC. The entire variable domain, with the rest obtained from reference TRBV11-3 and TRBJ2-7, is as follows: EAGVVQSPRYKIIEKKQPVAFWCNPISGHNTLYWYLQNLGQGPELLIRYENEEAVDDSQLPKDRFSAERLKGVDSTLKIQPAELGDSAVYLCASSLVAGNEQYFGPGTRLTVT.

The rearrangement links TRBV20-1 to TRBJ1-1; 9 bases match TRBD1. There are 15 residues in the CDR3. Germline CDR1 and CDR2: DFQATT and SNEGSKA (reference sequence). V shed 3 bases and J 1 base; nucleotides not matched to a gene: 6. Here the CDR3 DNA reads TGCAGTGCTAGTCCCGGGACAGGGAGGAACACTGAAGCTTTCTTT. Translation gives CSASPGTGRNTEAFF.

The chain is built from TRBV20-1 and TRBJ2-3, with D maybe TRBD2 (6 bases). The ends were cut back, 6 bases at V and 2 bases at J, with 18 bases in the middle. CDR1 DFQATT and CDR2 SNEGSKA come from the germline V gene (reference sequence). The CDR3 covers 15 residues. CDR3 bases: TGCAGTGCGAGTTCCCTGCGGGACGACACAGATACGCAGTATTTT. It specifies CSASSLRDDTDTQYF.

The chain combines TRBV28 with TRBJ1-1; tentatively, D is TRBD1 (5 bases). CDR1 and CDR2 from the germline V gene are MDHEN and SYDVKM. Deletions cut 6 bases from V and 3 bases from J, with 8 bases between. This CDR3 is built from 12 residues. The CDR3 DNA sequence: TGTGCCAGCAGCGACAGCGACACTGAAGCTTTCTTT. It codes for CASSDSDTEAFF.

The V call is TRBV4-1, the J call TRBJ2-6; a weak D match, TRBD1 (6 bases). V was pared by 0 bases and J by 0 bases, with 6 bases between. Per the germline V gene, CDR1 is MGHRA and CDR2 is YSYEKL. This CDR3 spans 16 amino acids. CDR3 residues: CASSQDRGSGANVLTF. Written as DNA, the CDR3 is TGCGCCAGCAGCCAAGACAGGGGCTCTGGGGCCAACGTCCTGACTTTC.

The gene calls are TRBV12-3 or TRBV12-4 and TRBJ1-1; D call uncertain. CDR3 size: 11 residues. V was pared by 2 bases and J by 11 bases, with 9 bases between. CDR3 residues: CASSLYEEAFF. As DNA, the CDR3 is TGTGCCAGCAGTTTATACGAAGAGGCTTTCTTT.

This chain links TRBV7-9 with TRBJ1-6; D may be TRBD1 (6 bases). The CDR3 sequence is 15 residues long. V lost 1 base and J 7 bases, leaving 11 bases between the germline ends. CDR1 SEHNR and CDR2 FQNEAQ come from the germline V gene (reference sequence). CDR3 loop: CASSLDRTENSPLHF. CDR3 nucleotides: TGTGCCAGCAGCTTAGATAGGACAGAGAATTCACCCCTCCACTTT. The full variable domain, its missing parts supplied by reference TRBV7-9 and TRBJ1-6, is DTGVSQNPRHKITKRGQNVTFRCDPISEHNRLYWYRQTLGQGPEFLTYFQNEAQLEKSRLLSDRFSAERPKGSFSTLEIQRTEQGDSAMYLCASSLDRTENSPLHFGNGTRLTVT.

This sequence joins TRBV5-1 and TRBJ1-1, with a weak D call TRBD1 (6 bases). V lost 4 bases, J lost 0 bases, and 13 bases lay in between. Germline assignment: CDR1 SGHRS and CDR2 YFSETQ. The CDR3 has 15 amino acids. The CDR3, as DNA: TGCGCCAGCAGCCCCGGACAGATCATGAACACTGAAGCTTTCTTT. It encodes CASSPGQIMNTEAFF.

The chain is built from TRBV14 and TRBJ2-5; D unclear. There are 17 residues in the CDR3. Germline V gene sequence: CDR1 SGHDN, CDR2 FVKESK. The germline V and J ends were trimmed by 0 bases and 4 bases, with 18 bases remaining between them. CDR3 residues: CASSQDKWPSPPETQYF. As DNA, the CDR3 is TGTGCCAGCAGCCAAGATAAATGGCCGTCTCCCCCAGAGACCCAGTACTTC.

The chain combines TRBV27 with TRBJ1-6, with 8 bases lining up with TRBD1. From germline, CDR1 is MNHEY and CDR2 SMNVEV (reference sequence). V trimming: 6 bases; J trimming: 0 bases; junction bases outside the gene matches: 4. The length of the CDR3 is 16 residues. CDR3 residues: CASRITGGSYNSPLHF. The CDR3, as DNA: TGTGCCAGCAGAATCACAGGGGGCTCCTATAATTCACCCCTCCACTTT.

The chain employs TRBV28 and TRBJ1-4; a weak D match, TRBD1 (5 bases). With 6 bases removed from V and 2 bases from J, the gap between germline ends came to 13 bases. Germline assignment: CDR1 MDHEN and CDR2 SYDVKM. The CDR3 consists of 15 residues. Written as DNA, the CDR3 is TGTGCCAGCAGAAAGAGGCAGGGCACTAATGAAAAACTGTTTTTT. It yields the protein CASRKRQGTNEKLFF.

This chain uses TRBV6-1 with TRBJ2-3, with TRBD1 matching over 9 bases. The trim removed 7 bases at V and 5 bases at J, leaving 7 bases unmatched. CDR1 and CDR2 (germline): MNHNS, SASEGT. The CDR3 contains 14 residues. This chain's CDR3 is CASKSGQGIDTQYF. CDR3 sequence (DNA): TGTGCCAGCAAATCGGGACAGGGAATAGATACGCAGTATTTT.